This TCR beta chain comes out of a study of shared clonotypes between healthy human individuals. Turning to the study itself: The cohort had a couple of women and a few men, ages 18 to 49. Three plates were used per donor for CD4 naive, three for CD4 memory, two for CD8 naive and one for CD8 memory.

Genomic DNA of each subset was evenly split across several immunoSEQ plates. Clones were read by immunoSEQ multiplex PCR, and TCRdb kept only the in-frame ones, dropping some. The sample shows around 2.1 million clones, about 92% of them seen only once. The V and J ends lost 1 base and 3 bases respectively, with 3 bases between them. The CDR3 consists of 12 residues. Germline CDR1 SGHTA, CDR2 FQGNSA. CD45RO-negative cells were positively selected for CCR7, leaving out terminally differentiated effector memory CD45RA+ cells. Healthy HIV-negative adults without recent acute infections or vaccinations served as donors.

This TCR derives from a man aged 18 to 29 in good health. Some clones in this sample may be carry-over from other donors' samples. The chain employs TRBV7-2 and TRBJ2-5; D ambiguous. Sequenced input: naive CD8+ T cells from PBMCs. The DNA for the CDR3 is TGTGCCAGCAGCTTAGGAAAAGAGACCCAGTACTTC. This codes for CASSLGKETQYF.